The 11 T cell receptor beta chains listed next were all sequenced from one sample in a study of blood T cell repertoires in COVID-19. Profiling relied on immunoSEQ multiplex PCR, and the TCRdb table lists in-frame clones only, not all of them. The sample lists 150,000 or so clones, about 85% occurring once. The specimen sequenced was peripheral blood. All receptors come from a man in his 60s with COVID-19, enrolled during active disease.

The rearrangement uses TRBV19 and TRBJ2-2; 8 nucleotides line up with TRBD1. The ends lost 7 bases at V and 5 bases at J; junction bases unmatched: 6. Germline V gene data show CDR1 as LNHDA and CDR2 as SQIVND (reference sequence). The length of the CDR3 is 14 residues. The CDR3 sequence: CASKTGGVTGELFF. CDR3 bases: TGTGCCAGTAAAACAGGGGGAGTGACCGGGGAGCTGTTTTTT.

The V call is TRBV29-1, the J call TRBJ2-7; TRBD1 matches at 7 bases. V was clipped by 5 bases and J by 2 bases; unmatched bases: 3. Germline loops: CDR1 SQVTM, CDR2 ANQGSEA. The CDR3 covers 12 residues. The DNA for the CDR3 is TGCAGCGTTAACAGGGGCCCCTACGAGCAGTACTTC. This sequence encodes CSVNRGPYEQYF.

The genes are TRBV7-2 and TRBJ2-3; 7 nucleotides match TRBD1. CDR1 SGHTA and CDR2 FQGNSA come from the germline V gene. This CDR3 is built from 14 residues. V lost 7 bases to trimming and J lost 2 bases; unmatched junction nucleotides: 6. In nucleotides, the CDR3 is TGTGCCAGCACTATGGGACAGTACACAGATACGCAGTATTTT. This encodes CASTMGQYTDTQYF.

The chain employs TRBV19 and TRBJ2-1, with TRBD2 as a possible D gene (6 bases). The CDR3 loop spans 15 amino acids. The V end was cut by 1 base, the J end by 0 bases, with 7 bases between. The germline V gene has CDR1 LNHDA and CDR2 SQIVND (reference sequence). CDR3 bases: TGTGCCAGTAGTATAGCCGGGAGCTCCTACAATGAGCAGTTCTTC. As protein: CASSIAGSSYNEQFF.

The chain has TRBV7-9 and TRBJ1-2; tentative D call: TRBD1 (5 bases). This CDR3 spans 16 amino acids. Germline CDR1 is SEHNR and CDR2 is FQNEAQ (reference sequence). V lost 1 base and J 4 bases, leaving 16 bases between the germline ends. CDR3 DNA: TGTGCCAGCAGCTTAGGGGCGGGACGGAGATTCTATGGCTACACCTTC. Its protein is CASSLGAGRRFYGYTF.

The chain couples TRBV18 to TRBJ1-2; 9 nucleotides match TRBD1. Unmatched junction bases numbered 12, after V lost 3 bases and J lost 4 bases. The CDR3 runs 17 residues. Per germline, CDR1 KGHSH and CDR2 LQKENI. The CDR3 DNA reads TGTGCCAGCTCACCCGAACAGGGGGCTCCAGGGAGCTATGGCTACACCTTC. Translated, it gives CASSPEQGAPGSYGYTF.

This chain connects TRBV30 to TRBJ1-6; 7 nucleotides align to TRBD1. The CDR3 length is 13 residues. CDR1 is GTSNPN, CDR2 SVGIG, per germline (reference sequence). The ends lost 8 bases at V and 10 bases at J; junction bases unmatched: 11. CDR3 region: CAGDRAGQSPLHF. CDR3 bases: TGTGCCGGTGACAGGGCGGGACAATCACCCCTCCACTTT.

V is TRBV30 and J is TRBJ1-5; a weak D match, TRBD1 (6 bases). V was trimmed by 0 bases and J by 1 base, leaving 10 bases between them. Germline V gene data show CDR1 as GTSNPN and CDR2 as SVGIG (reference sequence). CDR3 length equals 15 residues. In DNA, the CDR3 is TGTGCCTGGAGTGTAGGGGGTTGGAGCAATCAGCCCCAGCATTTT. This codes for CAWSVGGWSNQPQHF.

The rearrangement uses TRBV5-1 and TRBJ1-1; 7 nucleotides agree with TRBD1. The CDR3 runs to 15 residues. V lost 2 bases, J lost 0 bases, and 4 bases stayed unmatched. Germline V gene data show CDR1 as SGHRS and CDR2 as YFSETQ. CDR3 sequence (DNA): TGCGCCAGCAGCTTTATCGACAGGGTGAACACTGAAGCTTTCTTT. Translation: CASSFIDRVNTEAFF.

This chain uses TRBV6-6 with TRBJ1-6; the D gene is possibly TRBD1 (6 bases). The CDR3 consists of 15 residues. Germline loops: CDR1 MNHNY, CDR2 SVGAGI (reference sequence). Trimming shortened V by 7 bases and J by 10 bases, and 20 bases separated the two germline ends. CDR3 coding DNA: TGTGCCAGCACCTCAGGGGTGGGGTCTGGGTCACCCCTCCACTTT. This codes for CASTSGVGSGSPLHF.

The CDR3 DNA follows: TGCGCCAGCAGCACATCGTGGACTAGCCCAACCTACGAGCAGTACTTC. Translated, it gives CASSTSWTSPTYEQYF. V usage is TRBV5-1 and J usage is TRBJ2-7; TRBD2 aligns across 8 bases. In germline, CDR1 is SGHRS, CDR2 YFSETQ. J was trimmed by 2 bases and V by 4 bases; bases with no gene match: 11. The CDR3 consists of 16 residues.